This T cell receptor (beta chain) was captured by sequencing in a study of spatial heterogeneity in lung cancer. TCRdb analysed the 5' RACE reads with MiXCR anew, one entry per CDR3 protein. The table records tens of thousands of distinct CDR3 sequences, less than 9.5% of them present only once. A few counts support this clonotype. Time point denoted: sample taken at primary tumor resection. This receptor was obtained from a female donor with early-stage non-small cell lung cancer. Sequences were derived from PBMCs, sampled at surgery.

The CDR3 region has the DNA TGTGCCAGCAGGGCTCAGGGAAACTATGGCTACACCTTC. It encodes CASRAQGNYGYTF. The rearrangement links TRBV6-1 to TRBJ1-2; a possible D gene is TRBD1 (5 bases). Between the trimmed V and J ends, which lost 6 bases and 2 bases, there was a span of 10 bases. The CDR3 sequence is 13 residues long. Germline V gene lookup returns CDR1 MNHNS and CDR2 SASEGT.